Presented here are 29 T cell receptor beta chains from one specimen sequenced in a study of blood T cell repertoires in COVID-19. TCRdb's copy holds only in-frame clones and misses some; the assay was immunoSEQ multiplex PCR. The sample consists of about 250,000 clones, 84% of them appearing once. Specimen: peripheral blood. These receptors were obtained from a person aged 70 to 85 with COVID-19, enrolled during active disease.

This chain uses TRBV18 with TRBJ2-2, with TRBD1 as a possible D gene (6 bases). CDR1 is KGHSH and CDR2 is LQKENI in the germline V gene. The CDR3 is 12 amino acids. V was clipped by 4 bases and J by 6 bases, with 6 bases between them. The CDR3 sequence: CASSQGAGELFF. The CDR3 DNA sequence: TGTGCCAGCTCACAGGGGGCCGGGGAGCTGTTTTTT.

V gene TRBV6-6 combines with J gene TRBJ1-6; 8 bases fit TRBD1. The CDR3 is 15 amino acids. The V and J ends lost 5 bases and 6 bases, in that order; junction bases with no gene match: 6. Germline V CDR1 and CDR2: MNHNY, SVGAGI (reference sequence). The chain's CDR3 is CASSTGGSFNSPLHF. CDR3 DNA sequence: TGTGCCAGCAGTACAGGGGGATCGTTTAATTCACCCCTCCACTTT.

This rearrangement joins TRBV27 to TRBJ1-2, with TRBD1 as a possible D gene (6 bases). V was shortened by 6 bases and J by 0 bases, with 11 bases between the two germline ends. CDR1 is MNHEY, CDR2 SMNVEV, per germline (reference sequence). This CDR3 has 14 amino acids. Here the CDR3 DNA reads TGTGCCAGCAGGGAACAGGGAGCTAACTATGGCTACACCTTC. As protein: CASREQGANYGYTF.

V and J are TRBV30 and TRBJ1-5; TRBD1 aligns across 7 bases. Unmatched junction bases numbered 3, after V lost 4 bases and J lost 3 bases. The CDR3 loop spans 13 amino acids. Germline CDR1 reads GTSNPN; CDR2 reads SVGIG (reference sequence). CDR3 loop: CAWTDRLNQPQHF. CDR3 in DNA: TGTGCCTGGACGGACAGGCTCAATCAGCCCCAGCATTTT.

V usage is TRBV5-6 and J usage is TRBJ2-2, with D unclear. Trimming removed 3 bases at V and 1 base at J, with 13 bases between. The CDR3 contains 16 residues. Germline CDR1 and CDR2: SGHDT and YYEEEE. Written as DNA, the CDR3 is TGTGCCAGCAGCTCCCAGACACGGATGAACACCGGGGAGCTGTTTTTT. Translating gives CASSSQTRMNTGELFF.

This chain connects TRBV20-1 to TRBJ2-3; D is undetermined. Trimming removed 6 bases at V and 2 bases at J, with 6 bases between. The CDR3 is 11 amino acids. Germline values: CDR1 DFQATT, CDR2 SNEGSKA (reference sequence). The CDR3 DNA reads TGCAGTGCCATGTCCACAGATACGCAGTATTTT. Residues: CSAMSTDTQYF.

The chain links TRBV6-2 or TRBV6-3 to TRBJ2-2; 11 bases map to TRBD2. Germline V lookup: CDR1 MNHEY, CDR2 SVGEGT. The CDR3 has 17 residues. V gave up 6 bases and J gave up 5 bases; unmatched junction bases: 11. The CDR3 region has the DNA TGTGCCAGCAGCCCCGTAGCGGGAGGGAGGTGGACCGGGGAGCTGTTTTTT. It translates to CASSPVAGGRWTGELFF.

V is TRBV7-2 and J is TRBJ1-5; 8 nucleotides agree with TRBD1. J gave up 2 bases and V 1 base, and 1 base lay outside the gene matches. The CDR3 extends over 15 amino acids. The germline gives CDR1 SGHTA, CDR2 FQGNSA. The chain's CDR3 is CASSLEDRGNQPQHF. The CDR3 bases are TGTGCCAGCAGCTTAGAGGACAGGGGCAATCAGCCCCAGCATTTT.

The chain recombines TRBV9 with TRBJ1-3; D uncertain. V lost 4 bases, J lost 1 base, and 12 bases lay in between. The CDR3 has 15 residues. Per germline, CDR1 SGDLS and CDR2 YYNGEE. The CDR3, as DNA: TGTGCCAGCAGCCCCTTTCGTTCTTCTGGAAACACCATATATTTT. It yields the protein CASSPFRSSGNTIYF. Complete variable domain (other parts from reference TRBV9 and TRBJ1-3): DSGVTQTPKHLITATGQRVTLRCSPRSGDLSVYWYQQSLDQGLQFLIQYYNGEERAKGNILERFSAQQFPDLHSELNLSSLELGDSALYFCASSPFRSSGNTIYFGEGSWLTVV.

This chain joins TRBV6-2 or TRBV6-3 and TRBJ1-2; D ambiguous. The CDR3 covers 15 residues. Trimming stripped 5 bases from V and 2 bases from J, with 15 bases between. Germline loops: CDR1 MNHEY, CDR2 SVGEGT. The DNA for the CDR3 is TGTGCCAGCAGTGCCCTAAAGACACTCAACTATGGCTACACCTTC. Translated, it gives CASSALKTLNYGYTF.

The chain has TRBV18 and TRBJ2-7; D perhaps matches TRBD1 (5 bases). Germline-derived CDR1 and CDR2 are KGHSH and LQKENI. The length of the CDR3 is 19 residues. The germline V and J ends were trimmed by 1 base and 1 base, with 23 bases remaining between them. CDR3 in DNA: TGTGCCAGCTCACCACGTCTTGCAGGGCGATTCCCAAGTTCCTACGAGCAGTACTTC. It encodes CASSPRLAGRFPSSYEQYF. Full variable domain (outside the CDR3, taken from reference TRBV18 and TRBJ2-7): NAGVMQNPRHLVRRRGQEARLRCSPMKGHSHVYWYRQLPEEGLKFMVYLQKENIIDESGMPKERFSAEFPKEGPSILRIQQVVRGDSAAYFCASSPRLAGRFPSSYEQYFGPGTRLTVT.

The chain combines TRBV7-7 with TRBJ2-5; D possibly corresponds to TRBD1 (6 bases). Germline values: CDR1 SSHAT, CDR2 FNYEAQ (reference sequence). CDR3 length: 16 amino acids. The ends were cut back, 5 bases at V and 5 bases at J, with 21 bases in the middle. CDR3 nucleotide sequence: TGTGCCAGCAGCGCCCAGATCAGGGGCGTGCGGGAGACCCAGTACTTC. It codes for CASSAQIRGVRETQYF.

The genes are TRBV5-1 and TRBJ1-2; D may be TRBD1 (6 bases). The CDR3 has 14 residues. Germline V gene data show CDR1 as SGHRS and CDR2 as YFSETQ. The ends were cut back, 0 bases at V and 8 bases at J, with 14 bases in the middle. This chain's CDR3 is CASSLDGAGQGYTF. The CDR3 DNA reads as TGCGCCAGCAGCTTGGATGGGGCAGGACAGGGCTACACCTTC.

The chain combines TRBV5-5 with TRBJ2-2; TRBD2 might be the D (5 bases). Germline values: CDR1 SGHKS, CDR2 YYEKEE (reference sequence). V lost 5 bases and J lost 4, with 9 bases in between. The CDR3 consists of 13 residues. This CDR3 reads CASRRDSTGELFF. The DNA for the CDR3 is TGTGCCAGCAGGAGGGATAGCACCGGGGAGCTGTTTTTT.

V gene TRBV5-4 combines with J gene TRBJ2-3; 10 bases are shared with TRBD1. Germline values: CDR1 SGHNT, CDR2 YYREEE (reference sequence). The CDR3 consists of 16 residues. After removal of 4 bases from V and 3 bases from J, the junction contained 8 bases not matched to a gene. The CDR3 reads CASSIGQGEFTDTQYF. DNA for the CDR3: TGTGCCAGCAGCATCGGACAGGGGGAATTTACAGATACGCAGTATTTT.

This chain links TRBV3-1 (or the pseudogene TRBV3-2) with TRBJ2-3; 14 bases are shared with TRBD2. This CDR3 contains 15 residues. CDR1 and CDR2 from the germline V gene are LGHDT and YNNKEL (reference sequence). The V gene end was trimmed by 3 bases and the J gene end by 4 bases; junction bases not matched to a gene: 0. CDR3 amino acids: CASSQTSGGADTQYF. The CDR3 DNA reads TGTGCCAGCAGCCAGACTAGCGGGGGGGCAGATACGCAGTATTTT.

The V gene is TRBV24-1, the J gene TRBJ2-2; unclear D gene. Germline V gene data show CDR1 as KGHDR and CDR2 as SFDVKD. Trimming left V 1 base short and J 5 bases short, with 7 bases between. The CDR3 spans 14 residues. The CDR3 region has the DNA TGTGCCACCAGTGATTTTCGAGGAACCGGGGAGCTGTTTTTT. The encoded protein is CATSDFRGTGELFF.

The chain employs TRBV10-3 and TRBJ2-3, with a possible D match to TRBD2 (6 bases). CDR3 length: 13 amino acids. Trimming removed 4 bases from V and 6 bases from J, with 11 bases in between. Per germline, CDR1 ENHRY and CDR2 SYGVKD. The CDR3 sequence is CAISGGLLDTQYF. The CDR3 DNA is TGTGCCATCAGTGGGGGACTTTTGGATACGCAGTATTTT.

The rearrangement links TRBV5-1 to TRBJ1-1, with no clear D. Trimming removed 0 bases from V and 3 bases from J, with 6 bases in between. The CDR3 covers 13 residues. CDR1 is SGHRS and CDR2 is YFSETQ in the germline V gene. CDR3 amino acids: CASSLGADTEAFF. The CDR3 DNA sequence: TGCGCCAGCAGCTTGGGCGCCGACACTGAAGCTTTCTTT.

Written as DNA, the CDR3 is TGTGCCAGTAGTAACCTCCAGGGTCGGGCCGGGGAGCTGTTTTTT. Translation: CASSNLQGRAGELFF. The chain joins TRBV19 to TRBJ2-2; perhaps TRBD1 as D (5 bases). This CDR3 has 15 residues. Trimming pared 4 bases from V and 6 bases from J, leaving 15 bases between. Germline values: CDR1 LNHDA, CDR2 SQIVND (reference sequence).

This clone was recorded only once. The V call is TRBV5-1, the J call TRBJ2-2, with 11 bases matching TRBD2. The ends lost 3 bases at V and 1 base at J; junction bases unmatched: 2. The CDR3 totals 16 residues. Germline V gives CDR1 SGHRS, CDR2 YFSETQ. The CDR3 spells CASSSGLAGNTGELFF. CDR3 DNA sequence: TGCGCCAGCAGCTCTGGACTAGCGGGGAACACCGGGGAGCTGTTTTTT.

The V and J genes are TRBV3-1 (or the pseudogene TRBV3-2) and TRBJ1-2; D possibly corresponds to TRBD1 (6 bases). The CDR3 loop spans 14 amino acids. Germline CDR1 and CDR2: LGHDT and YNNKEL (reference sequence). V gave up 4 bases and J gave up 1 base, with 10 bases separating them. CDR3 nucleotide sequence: TGTGCCAGCAGCCCCGACAGGAATAACTATGGCTACACCTTC. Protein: CASSPDRNNYGYTF.

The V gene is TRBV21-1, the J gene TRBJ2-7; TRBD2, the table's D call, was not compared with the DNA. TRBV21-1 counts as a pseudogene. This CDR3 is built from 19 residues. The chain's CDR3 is CASSKQNNLAGGQVYEQYF. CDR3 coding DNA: TGTGCCAGCAGCAAACAAAACAATCTAGCGGGAGGGCAGGTCTACGAGCAGTACTTC.

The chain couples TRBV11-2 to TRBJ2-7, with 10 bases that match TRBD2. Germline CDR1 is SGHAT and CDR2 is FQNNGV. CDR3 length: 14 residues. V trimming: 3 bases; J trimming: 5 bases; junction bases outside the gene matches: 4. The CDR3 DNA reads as TGTGCCAGCAGCTTTTATAGCGGGAGGAACGAGCAGTACTTC. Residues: CASSFYSGRNEQYF.

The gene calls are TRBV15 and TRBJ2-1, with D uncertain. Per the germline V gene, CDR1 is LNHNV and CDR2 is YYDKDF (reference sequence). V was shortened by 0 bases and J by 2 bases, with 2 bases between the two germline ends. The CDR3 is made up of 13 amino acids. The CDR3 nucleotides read TGTGCCACCAGCAGAGACACCTACAATGAGCAGTTCTTC. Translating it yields CATSRDTYNEQFF. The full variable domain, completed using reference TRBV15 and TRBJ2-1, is DAMVIQNPRYQVTQFGKPVTLSCSQTLNHNVMYWYQQKSSQAPKLLFHYYDKDFNNEADTPDNFQSRRPNTSFCFLDIRSPGLGDTAMYLCATSRDTYNEQFFGPGTRLTVL.

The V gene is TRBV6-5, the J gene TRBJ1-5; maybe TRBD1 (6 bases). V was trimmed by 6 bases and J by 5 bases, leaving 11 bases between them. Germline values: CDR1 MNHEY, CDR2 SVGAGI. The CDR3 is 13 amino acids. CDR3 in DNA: TGTGCCAGCAGCACACAGGGTTATCAGCCCCAGCATTTT. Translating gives CASSTQGYQPQHF.

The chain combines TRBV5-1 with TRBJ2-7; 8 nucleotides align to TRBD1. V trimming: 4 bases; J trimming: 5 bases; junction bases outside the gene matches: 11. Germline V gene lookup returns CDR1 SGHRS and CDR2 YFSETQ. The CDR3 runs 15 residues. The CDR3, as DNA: TGCGCCAGCAGCCCGAGAGGACAGGGTCTCGACGAGCAGTACTTC. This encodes CASSPRGQGLDEQYF. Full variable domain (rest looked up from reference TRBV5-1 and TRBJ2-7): KAGVTQTPRYLIKTRGQQVTLSCSPISGHRSVSWYQQTPGQGLQFLFEYFSETQRNKGNFPGRFSGRQFSNSRSEMNVSTLELGDSALYLCASSPRGQGLDEQYFGPGTRLTVT.

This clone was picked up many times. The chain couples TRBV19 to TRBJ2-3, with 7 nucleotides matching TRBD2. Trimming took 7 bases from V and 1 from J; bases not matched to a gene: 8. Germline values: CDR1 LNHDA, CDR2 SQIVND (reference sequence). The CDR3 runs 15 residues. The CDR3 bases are TGTGCCAGTATGCATGGTCGGGGGGGCACAGATACGCAGTATTTT. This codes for CASMHGRGGTDTQYF.

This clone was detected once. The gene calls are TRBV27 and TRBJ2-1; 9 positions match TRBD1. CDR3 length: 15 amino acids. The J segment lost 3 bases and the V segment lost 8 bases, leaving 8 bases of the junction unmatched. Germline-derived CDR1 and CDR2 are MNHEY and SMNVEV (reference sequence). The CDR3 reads CASQSGQGNYNEQFF. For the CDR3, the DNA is TGTGCCAGCCAGTCGGGACAGGGAAACTACAATGAGCAGTTCTTC.